The rows below give T cell receptor beta chains drawn from one sample of a study of glioma-infiltrating T cells after dendritic cell vaccination. Repertoires were generated with immunoSEQ multiplex PCR, while TCRdb's copy carries only in-frame clones and drops some. The table records under 100,000 clones, 70% to 80% of them present only once. Sequences were derived from blood, sampled before dendritic cell vaccination. These receptors came from a human donor with glioblastoma. Each CDR3 is given with its conserved first and last residue. The D gene is left open where the match is weak.

J,D,V,DNA,CDR3
TRBJ2-1,TRBD2,TRBV5-6,TGTGCCAGCAGCAAGAATGGGGGGGGGTACAATGAGCAGTTCTTC,CASSKNGGGYNEQFF
TRBJ2-1,TRBD2,TRBV10-2,TGCGCCAGCAGCCCTAGCGGGAGGGCCTACAATGAGCAGTTCTTC,CASSPSGRAYNEQFF
TRBJ1-5,.,TRBV6-1,TGTGCCAGCAGTGGCCGGACTACTAAATTTAGCAATCAGCCCCAGCATTTT,CASSGRTTKFSNQPQHF
TRBJ2-7,.,TRBV5-6,TGTGCCAGCAGCTTGGGCAGGGGCCCGGACGAGCAGTACTTC,CASSLGRGPDEQYF
TRBJ2-3,TRBD2,TRBV9,TGTGCCAGCAGCGTATCTCGGGGGGGGTCCTCTAGCACAGATACGCAGTATTTT,CASSVSRGGSSSTDTQYF
TRBJ1-1,.,TRBV18,TGTGCCAGCTCACCTCCCGGGAACACTGAAGCTTTCTTT,CASSPPGNTEAFF
TRBJ2-1,.,TRBV25-1,TGTGCCAGCAGTGGGGGCCTCCACAATGAGCAGTTCTTC,CASSGGLHNEQFF
TRBJ2-3,TRBD2,TRBV5-4,TGTGCCAGCAGCTTGGCCCTAGCGGGCCCTGACACAGATACGCAGTATTTT,CASSLALAGPDTDTQYF
TRBJ1-2,TRBD1,TRBV5-1,TGCGCCAGCAGCTCGGGACAGCCCCCCGATGGCTACACCTTC,CASSSGQPPDGYTF
TRBJ2-2,TRBD1,TRBV5-1,TGCGCCAGCAGCTGGGGACAGGGTGAGACCGGGGAGCTGTTTTTT,CASSWGQGETGELFF
TRBJ1-3,TRBD1,TRBV18,TGTGCCAGCTCATCATCTCCGGGACAGGGATTGACAAACACCATATATTTT,CASSSSPGQGLTNTIYF
TRBJ2-4,.,TRBV10-2,TGCGCCAGCAGTTCTAAAAACATTCAGTACTTC,CASSSKNIQYF
TRBJ2-3,TRBD1,TRBV9,TGTGCCAGCAGCGCCGGACAGGGGTCCACAGATACGCAGTATTTT,CASSAGQGSTDTQYF